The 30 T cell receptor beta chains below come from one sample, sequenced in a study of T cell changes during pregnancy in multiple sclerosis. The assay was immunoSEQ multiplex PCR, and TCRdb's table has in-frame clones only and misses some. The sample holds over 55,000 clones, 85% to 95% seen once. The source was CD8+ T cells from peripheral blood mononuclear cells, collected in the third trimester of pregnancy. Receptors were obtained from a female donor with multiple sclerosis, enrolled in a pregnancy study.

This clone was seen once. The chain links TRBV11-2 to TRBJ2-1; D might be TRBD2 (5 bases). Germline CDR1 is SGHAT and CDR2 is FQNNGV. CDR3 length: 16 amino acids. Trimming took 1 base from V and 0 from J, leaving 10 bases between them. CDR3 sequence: CASSLGPGSSYNEQFF. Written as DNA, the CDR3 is TGTGCCAGCAGCTTAGGACCGGGAAGCTCCTACAATGAGCAGTTCTTC.

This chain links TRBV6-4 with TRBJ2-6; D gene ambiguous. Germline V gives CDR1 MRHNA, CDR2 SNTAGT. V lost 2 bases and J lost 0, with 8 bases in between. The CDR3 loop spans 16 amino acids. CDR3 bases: TGTGCCAGCAGTGACGGAGTTGACTCTGGGGCCAACGTCCTGACTTTC. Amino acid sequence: CASSDGVDSGANVLTF.

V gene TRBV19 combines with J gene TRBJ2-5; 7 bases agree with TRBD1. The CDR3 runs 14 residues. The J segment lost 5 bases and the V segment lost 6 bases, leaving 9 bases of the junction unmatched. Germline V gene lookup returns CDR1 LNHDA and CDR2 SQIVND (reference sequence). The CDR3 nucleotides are TGTGCCAGTAGAGGGCAGGGGGTCGGTGAGACCCAGTACTTC. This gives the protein CASRGQGVGETQYF.

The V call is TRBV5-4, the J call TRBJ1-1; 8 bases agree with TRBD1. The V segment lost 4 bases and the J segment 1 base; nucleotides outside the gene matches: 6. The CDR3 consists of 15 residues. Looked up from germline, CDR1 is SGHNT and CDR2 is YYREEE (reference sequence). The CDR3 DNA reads TGTGCCAGCAGCATCGACAGGGGCCGGAACACTGAAGCTTTCTTT. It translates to CASSIDRGRNTEAFF.

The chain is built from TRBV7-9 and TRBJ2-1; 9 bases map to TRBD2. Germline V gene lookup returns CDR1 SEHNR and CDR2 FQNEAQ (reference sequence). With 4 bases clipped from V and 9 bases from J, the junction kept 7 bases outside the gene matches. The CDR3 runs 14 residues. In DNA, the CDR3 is TGTGCCAGCAGCTCACAGCGGGAGGTGCCTGAGCAGTTCTTC. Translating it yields CASSSQREVPEQFF.

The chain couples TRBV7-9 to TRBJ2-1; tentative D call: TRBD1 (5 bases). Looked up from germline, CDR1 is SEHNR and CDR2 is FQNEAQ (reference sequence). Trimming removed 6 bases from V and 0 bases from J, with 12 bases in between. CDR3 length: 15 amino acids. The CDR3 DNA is TGTGCCAGCAGTCCAGGGTTCCTCTCCTACAATGAGCAGTTCTTC. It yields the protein CASSPGFLSYNEQFF.

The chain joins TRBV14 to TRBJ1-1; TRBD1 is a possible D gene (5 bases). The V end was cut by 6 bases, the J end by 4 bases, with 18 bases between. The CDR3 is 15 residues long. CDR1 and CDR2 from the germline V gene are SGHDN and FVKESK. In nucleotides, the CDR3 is TGTGCCAGCAGTCACCACTCAGGGATGACCACTGAAGCTTTCTTT. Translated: CASSHHSGMTTEAFF.

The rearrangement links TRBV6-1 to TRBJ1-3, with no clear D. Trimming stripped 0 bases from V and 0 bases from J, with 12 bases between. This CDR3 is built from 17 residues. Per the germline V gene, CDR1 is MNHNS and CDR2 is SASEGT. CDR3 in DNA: TGTGCCAGCAGTGAAGCGAGGCAGTTCGTCTCTGGAAACACCATATATTTT. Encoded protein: CASSEARQFVSGNTIYF.

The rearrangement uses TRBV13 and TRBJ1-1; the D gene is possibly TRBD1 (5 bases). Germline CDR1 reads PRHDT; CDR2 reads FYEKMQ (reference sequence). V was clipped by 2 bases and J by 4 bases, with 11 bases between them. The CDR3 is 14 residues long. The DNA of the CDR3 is TGTGCCAGCAGCTTAACAGGTTTAGGCACTGAAGCTTTCTTT. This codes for CASSLTGLGTEAFF.

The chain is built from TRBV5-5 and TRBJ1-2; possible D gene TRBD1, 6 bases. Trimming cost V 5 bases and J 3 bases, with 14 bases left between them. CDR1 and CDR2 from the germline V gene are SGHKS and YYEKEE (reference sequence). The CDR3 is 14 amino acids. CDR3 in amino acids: CASSYRSGDYGYTF. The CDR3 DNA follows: TGTGCCAGCAGTTACCGTTCAGGGGACTATGGCTACACCTTC.

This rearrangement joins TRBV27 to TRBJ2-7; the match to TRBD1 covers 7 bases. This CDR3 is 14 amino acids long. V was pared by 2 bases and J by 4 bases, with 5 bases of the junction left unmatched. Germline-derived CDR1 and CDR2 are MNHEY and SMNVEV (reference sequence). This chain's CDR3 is CASSLKGQFYEQYF. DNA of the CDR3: TGTGCCAGCAGTTTAAAGGGACAGTTTTACGAGCAGTACTTC.

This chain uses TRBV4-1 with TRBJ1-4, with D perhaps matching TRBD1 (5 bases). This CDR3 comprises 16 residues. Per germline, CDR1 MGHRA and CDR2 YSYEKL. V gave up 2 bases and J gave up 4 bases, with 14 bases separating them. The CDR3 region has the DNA TGCGCCAGCAGCCAACCACCGGGACTGAGTAATGAAAAACTGTTTTTT. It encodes CASSQPPGLSNEKLFF.

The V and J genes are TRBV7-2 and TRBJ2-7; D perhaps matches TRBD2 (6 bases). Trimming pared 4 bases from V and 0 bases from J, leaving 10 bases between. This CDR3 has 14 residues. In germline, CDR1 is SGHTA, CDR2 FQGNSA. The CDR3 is CASSSRDSSYEQYF. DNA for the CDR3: TGTGCCAGCAGCTCCCGGGACTCCTCCTACGAGCAGTACTTC.

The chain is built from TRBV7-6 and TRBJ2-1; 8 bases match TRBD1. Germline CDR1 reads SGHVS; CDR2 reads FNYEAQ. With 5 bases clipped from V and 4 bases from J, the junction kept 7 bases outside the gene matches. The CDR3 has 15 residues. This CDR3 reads CASSAPDRVYNEQFF. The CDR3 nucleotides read TGTGCCAGCAGCGCCCCGGACAGGGTTTACAATGAGCAGTTCTTC.

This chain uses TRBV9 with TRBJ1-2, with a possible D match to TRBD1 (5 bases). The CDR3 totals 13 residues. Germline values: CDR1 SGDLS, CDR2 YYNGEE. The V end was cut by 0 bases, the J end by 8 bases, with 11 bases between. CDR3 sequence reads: CASSVVGGGGYTF. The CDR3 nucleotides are TGTGCCAGCAGCGTAGTTGGCGGGGGGGGCTACACCTTC. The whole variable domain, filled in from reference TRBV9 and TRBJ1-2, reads DSGVTQTPKHLITATGQRVTLRCSPRSGDLSVYWYQQSLDQGLQFLIQYYNGEERAKGNILERFSAQQFPDLHSELNLSSLELGDSALYFCASSVVGGGGYTFGSGTRLTVV.

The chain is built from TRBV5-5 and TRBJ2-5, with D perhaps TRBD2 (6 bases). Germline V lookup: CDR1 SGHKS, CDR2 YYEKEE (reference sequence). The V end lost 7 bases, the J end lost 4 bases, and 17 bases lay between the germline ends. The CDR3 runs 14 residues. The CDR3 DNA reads TGTGCCAGCTCCCTGGGGGGAGGTTCAGAGACCCAGTACTTC. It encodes CASSLGGGSETQYF.

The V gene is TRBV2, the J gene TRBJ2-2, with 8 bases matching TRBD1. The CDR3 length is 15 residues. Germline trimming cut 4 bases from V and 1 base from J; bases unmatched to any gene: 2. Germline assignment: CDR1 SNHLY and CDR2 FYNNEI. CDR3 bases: TGTGCCAGCAGTGGAGGACAGGGGAACACCGGGGAGCTGTTTTTT. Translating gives CASSGGQGNTGELFF.

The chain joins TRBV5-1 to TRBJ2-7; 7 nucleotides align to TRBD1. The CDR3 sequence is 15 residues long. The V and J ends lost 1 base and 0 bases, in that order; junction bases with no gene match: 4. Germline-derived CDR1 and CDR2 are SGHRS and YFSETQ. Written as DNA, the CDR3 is TGCGCCAGCAGCTTGTCACAGGGGAGCTCCTACGAGCAGTACTTC. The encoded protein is CASSLSQGSSYEQYF.

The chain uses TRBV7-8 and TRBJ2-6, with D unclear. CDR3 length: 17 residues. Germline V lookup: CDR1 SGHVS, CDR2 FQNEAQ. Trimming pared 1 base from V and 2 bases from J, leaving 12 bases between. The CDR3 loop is CASSLGFRPTGANVLTF. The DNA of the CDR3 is TGTGCCAGCAGCTTAGGGTTCAGGCCCACTGGGGCCAACGTCCTGACTTTC.

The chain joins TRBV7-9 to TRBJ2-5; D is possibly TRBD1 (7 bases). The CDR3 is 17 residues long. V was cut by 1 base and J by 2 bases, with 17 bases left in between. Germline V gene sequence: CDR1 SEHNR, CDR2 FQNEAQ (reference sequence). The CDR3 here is CASSLVGLGTAQETQYF. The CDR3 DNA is TGTGCCAGCAGCTTAGTGGGACTCGGGACAGCTCAAGAGACCCAGTACTTC.

CDR3 DNA sequence: TGTGCCAGCAGCCGACTAGCGGGACGTGAGCAGTTCTTC. Translating gives CASSRLAGREQFF. This chain uses TRBV7-7 with TRBJ2-1, with 11 bases matching TRBD2. This CDR3 has 13 amino acids. Germline CDR1 and CDR2: SSHAT and FNYEAQ (reference sequence). V lost 5 bases and J lost 9; bases outside the gene matches: 3.

The CDR3 reads CASSPRDNSYEQYF. CDR3 sequence (DNA): TGCGCCAGCAGCCCCCGGGACAACTCCTACGAGCAGTACTTC. The rearrangement joins TRBV4-1 to TRBJ2-7; maybe TRBD1 (6 bases). V dropped 4 bases and J dropped 0 bases, with 10 bases sitting between them. Germline loops: CDR1 MGHRA, CDR2 YSYEKL. The CDR3 contains 14 residues.

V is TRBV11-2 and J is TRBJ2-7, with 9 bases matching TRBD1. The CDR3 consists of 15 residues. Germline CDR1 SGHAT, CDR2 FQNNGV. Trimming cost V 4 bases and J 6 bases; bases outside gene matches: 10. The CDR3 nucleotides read TGTGCCAGCAGCTCGCTACAGGGGGCCCGTCGCGAGCAGTACTTC. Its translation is CASSSLQGARREQYF.

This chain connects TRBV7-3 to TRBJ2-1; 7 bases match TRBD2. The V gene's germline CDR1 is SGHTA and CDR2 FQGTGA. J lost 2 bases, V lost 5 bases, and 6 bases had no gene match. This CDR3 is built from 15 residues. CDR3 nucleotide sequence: TGTGCCAGCAGCCCACTGGCGGGAGCCTACAATGAGCAGTTCTTC. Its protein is CASSPLAGAYNEQFF. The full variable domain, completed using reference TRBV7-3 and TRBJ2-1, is GAGVSQTPSNKVTEKGKYVELRCDPISGHTALYWYRQSLGQGPEFLIYFQGTGAADDSGLPNDRFFAVRPEGSVSTLKIQRTERGDSAVYLCASSPLAGAYNEQFFGPGTRLTVL.

The CDR3 region has the DNA TGTGCCAGCAGTTTGCTAGGGGGGGGCTCCAGATGGTACGAGCAGTACTTC. It encodes CASSLLGGGSRWYEQYF. The rearrangement links TRBV28 to TRBJ2-7; TRBD2 might be the D (7 bases). Between the trimmed V and J ends, which lost 3 bases and 4 bases, there was a span of 22 bases. The CDR3 has 17 residues. The germline V gene has CDR1 MDHEN and CDR2 SYDVKM.

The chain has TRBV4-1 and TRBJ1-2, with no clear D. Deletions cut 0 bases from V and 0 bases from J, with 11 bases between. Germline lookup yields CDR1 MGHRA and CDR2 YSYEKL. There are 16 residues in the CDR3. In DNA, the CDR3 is TGCGCCAGCAGCCAAGAGGGCCGTTTAGCTAACTATGGCTACACCTTC. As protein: CASSQEGRLANYGYTF.

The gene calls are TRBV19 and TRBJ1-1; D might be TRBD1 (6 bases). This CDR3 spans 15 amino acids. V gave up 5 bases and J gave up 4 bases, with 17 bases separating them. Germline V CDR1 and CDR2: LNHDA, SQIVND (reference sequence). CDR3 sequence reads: CASSLHREIPTEAFF. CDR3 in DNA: TGTGCCAGTAGTCTGCACAGGGAAATCCCCACTGAAGCTTTCTTT.

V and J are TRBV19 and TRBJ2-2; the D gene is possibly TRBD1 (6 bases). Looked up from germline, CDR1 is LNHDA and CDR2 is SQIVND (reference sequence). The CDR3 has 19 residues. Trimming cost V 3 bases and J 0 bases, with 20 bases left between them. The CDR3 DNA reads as TGTGCCAGTAGTATCTCATGGACAGTAACCCTTGCGAACACCGGGGAGCTGTTTTTT. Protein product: CASSISWTVTLANTGELFF. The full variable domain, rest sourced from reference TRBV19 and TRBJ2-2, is DGGITQSPKYLFRKEGQNVTLSCEQNLNHDAMYWYRQDPGQGLRLIYYSQIVNDFQKGDIAEGYSVSREKKESFPLTVTSAQKNPTAFYLCASSISWTVTLANTGELFFGEGSRLTVL.

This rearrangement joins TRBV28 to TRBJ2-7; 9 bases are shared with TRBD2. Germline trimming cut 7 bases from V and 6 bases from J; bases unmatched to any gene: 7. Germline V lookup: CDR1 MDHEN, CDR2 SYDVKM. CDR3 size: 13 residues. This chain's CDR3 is CASTIAGAGEQYF. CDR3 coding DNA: TGTGCCAGCACCATAGCGGGAGCTGGCGAGCAGTACTTC. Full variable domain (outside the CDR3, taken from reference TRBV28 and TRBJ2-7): DVKVTQSSRYLVKRTGEKVFLECVQDMDHENMFWYRQDPGLGLRLIYFSYDVKMKEKGDIPEGYSVSREKKERFSLILESASTNQTSMYLCASTIAGAGEQYFGPGTRLTVT.

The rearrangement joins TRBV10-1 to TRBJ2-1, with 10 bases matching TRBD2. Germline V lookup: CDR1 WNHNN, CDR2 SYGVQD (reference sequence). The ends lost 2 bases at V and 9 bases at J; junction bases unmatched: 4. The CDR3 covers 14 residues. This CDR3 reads CASSEVLAGGEQFF. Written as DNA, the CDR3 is TGCGCCAGCAGTGAGGTATTAGCGGGGGGTGAGCAGTTCTTC.